These 14 T cell receptor beta chains were sequenced from one sample in a study of blood T cell repertoires in COVID-19. Assay used: immunoSEQ multiplex PCR; TCRdb lists only in-frame clones, some missing. The table has 25,000 to 30,000 clones, around 89% seen once. Sequencing was carried out using peripheral blood. The source is a human donor in a cohort sampled during active COVID-19.

The chain joins TRBV5-6 to TRBJ2-7; TRBD2 agrees at 10 bases. Germline V gene lookup returns CDR1 SGHDT and CDR2 YYEEEE. Trimming cost V 2 bases and J 2 bases; bases outside gene matches: 4. This CDR3 has 15 amino acids. This CDR3 reads CASSFFLAGAYEQYF. The CDR3 region has the DNA TGTGCCAGCAGCTTTTTCCTAGCGGGGGCCTACGAGCAGTACTTC.

The gene calls are TRBV3-1 (or the pseudogene TRBV3-2) and TRBJ2-7, with TRBD2 matching over 7 bases. Germline-derived CDR1 and CDR2 are LGHDT and YNNKEL (reference sequence). The CDR3 sequence is 16 residues long. V lost 0 bases, J lost 2 bases, and 7 bases stayed unmatched. The CDR3 DNA is TGTGCCAGCAGCCAAGAAAGACTAGCAGGTCCCTACGAGCAGTACTTC. As protein: CASSQERLAGPYEQYF.

V and J are TRBV3-1 (or the pseudogene TRBV3-2) and TRBJ1-5; D is ambiguous. The CDR3 spans 14 residues. The germline gives CDR1 LGHDT, CDR2 YNNKEL (reference sequence). Trimming stripped 0 bases from V and 4 bases from J, with 7 bases between. In nucleotides, the CDR3 is TGTGCCAGCAGCCAAGATCTTGTTAATCAGCCCCAGCATTTT. Translating it yields CASSQDLVNQPQHF.

The CDR3 spells CASSLLHNQPQHF. The CDR3 DNA follows: TGTGCCAGCAGCTTACTTCACAATCAGCCCCAGCATTTT. The J gene is TRBJ1-5, the V gene TRBV5-5; no clear D gene. Germline CDR1 SGHKS, CDR2 YYEKEE (reference sequence). The V end lost 2 bases, the J end lost 3 bases, and 6 bases lay between the germline ends. The CDR3 loop spans 13 amino acids. The variable domain in full, completed from reference TRBV5-5 and TRBJ1-5, reads DAGVTQSPTHLIKTRGQQVTLRCSPISGHKSVSWYQQVLGQGPQFIFQYYEKEERGRGNFPDRFSARQFPNYSSELNVNALLLGDSALYLCASSLLHNQPQHFGDGTRLSIL.

CDR3 amino acids: CASSPHTTSPLHF. The CDR3 coding sequence is TGTGCCAGCAGTCCTCACACAACTTCACCCCTCCACTTT. This sequence joins TRBV28 and TRBJ1-6; D unclear. Trimming cost V 5 bases and J 9 bases, with 11 bases left between them. Germline V gene sequence: CDR1 MDHEN, CDR2 SYDVKM. The CDR3 spans 13 residues.

This sequence joins TRBV2 and TRBJ1-1; D is unclear. V shed 5 bases and J shed 0 bases, with 10 bases lying between them. The germline V gene encodes CDR1 SNHLY and CDR2 FYNNEI. This CDR3 comprises 14 residues. The CDR3 here is CASSLHRLNTEAFF. In DNA, the CDR3 is TGTGCCAGCAGTTTACACCGATTGAACACTGAAGCTTTCTTT. The entire variable domain, with the rest obtained from reference TRBV2 and TRBJ1-1, is as follows: EPEVTQTPSHQVTQMGQEVILRCVPISNHLYFYWYRQILGQKVEFLVSFYNNEISEKSEIFDDQFSVERPDGSNFTLKIRSTKLEDSAMYFCASSLHRLNTEAFFGQGTRLTVV.

J is TRBJ1-3 and V is TRBV7-9, with 7 positions matching TRBD1. CDR3 length: 14 residues. After removal of 2 bases from V and 2 bases from J, the junction contained 0 bases not matched to a gene. Germline V gene data show CDR1 as SEHNR and CDR2 as FQNEAQ (reference sequence). The DNA of the CDR3 is TGTGCCAGCAGCTTACAGGGGGCTGGAAACACCATATATTTT. As protein: CASSLQGAGNTIYF.

Note on this clone: No conserved phenylalanine or tryptophan is present at the end of the CDR3, so a read error is the likely explanation. The limits of the CDR3 on the DNA are not certain, so only TCRdb's listed CDR3 is given. The V and J genes are TRBV15 and TRBJ2-3; TRBD1, the table's D call, was not compared with the DNA. The germline V gene encodes CDR1 LNHNV and CDR2 YYDKDF (reference sequence). The CDR3 has 12 amino acids, counting both end residues. The CDR3 is CATSRVGDSVSL.

This clone has a handful of counts. V gene TRBV6-6 combines with J gene TRBJ2-1; D gene uncertain. Germline V CDR1 and CDR2: MNHNY, SVGAGI (reference sequence). CDR3 length equals 14 residues. Trimming stripped 0 bases from V and 4 bases from J, with 7 bases between. This CDR3 is CASSYSRAYNEQFF. The CDR3 coding sequence is TGTGCCAGCAGTTACTCAAGAGCTTACAATGAGCAGTTCTTC.

The chain joins TRBV6-2 or TRBV6-3 to TRBJ2-1; the match to TRBD2 covers 8 bases. Germline CDR1 is MNHEY and CDR2 is SVGEGT. The trim removed 6 bases at V and 6 bases at J, leaving 19 bases unmatched. The CDR3 loop spans 18 amino acids. The CDR3 region has the DNA TGTGCCAGCAGCCTAGGTAATGGACGGGGGGGCCTCAGCAATGAGCAGTTCTTC. This encodes CASSLGNGRGGLSNEQFF.

In DNA form, the CDR3 reads TGTGCCAGCAGCATAATGTCAGGGGGCGGGCAAGAGACCCAGTACTTC. Its translation is CASSIMSGGGQETQYF. The chain has TRBV7-8 and TRBJ2-5; TRBD1 agrees at 8 bases. The germline gives CDR1 SGHVS, CDR2 FQNEAQ. The CDR3 runs 16 residues. V lost 5 bases to trimming and J lost 2 bases; unmatched junction nucleotides: 10.

V usage is TRBV7-2 and J usage is TRBJ2-5, with TRBD2 as a possible D gene (5 bases). The V gene lost 6 bases and the J gene lost 4 bases, with 15 bases spanning the gap. The CDR3 totals 14 residues. CDR1 is SGHTA, CDR2 FQGNSA, per germline. CDR3 protein: CASSRGVAGETQYF. The CDR3 coding sequence is TGTGCCAGCAGTCGTGGGGTCGCGGGAGAGACCCAGTACTTC. The complete variable domain, with remaining parts taken from reference TRBV7-2 and TRBJ2-5, reads GAGVSQSPSNKVTEKGKDVELRCDPISGHTALYWYRQSLGQGLEFLIYFQGNSAPDKSGLPSDRFSAERTGGSVSTLTIQRTQQEDSAVYLCASSRGVAGETQYFGPGTRLLVL.

The chain recombines TRBV19 with TRBJ2-2; 12 bases align to TRBD2. From germline, CDR1 is LNHDA and CDR2 SQIVND (reference sequence). V lost 3 bases, J lost 2 bases, and 4 bases stayed unmatched. This CDR3 is built from 17 residues. The CDR3 DNA sequence: TGTGCCAGTAGTATCTCGACTAGCGGGGGAAACACCGGGGAGCTGTTTTTT. This sequence encodes CASSISTSGGNTGELFF.

The CDR3 nucleotides read TGTGCCAGTAGTAACAGGGGCCGCTCCCCTTACGAGCAGTACTTC. Translation gives CASSNRGRSPYEQYF. The chain links TRBV19 to TRBJ2-7; 7 nucleotides line up with TRBD1. This CDR3 region has 15 residues. With V trimmed by 4 bases and J by 4 bases, 10 bases remained unmatched. From germline, CDR1 is LNHDA and CDR2 SQIVND (reference sequence).